The entry that follows covers one TCR beta chain sequence. This sample is drawn from a study of blood T cell repertoires in COVID-19. The V segment lost 8 bases and the J segment 8 bases; nucleotides outside the gene matches: 12. Looked up from germline, CDR1 is SEHNR and CDR2 is FQNEAQ (reference sequence). This CDR3 is built from 16 residues. As originally analysed: For nucleated cells, counts were estimated from reference gene primer amplification. Profiled with immunoSEQ multiplex PCR; TCRdb holds only in-frame clones, not every one. That table is the source of V, J and clone size, and D and trimming were worked out from the DNA. Here the sample spans approximately 210,000 clones, around four fifths being singletons.

Source material: peripheral blood. This chain joins TRBV7-9 and TRBJ2-1; 13 bases agree with TRBD2. The receptor was isolated from a man between 60 and 75 years old with COVID-19, enrolled during active disease. In DNA form, the CDR3 reads TGTGCCAGCTCGGGACTAGCGGGACGAGGTACATATGAGCAGTTCTTC. Protein product: CASSGLAGRGTYEQFF.